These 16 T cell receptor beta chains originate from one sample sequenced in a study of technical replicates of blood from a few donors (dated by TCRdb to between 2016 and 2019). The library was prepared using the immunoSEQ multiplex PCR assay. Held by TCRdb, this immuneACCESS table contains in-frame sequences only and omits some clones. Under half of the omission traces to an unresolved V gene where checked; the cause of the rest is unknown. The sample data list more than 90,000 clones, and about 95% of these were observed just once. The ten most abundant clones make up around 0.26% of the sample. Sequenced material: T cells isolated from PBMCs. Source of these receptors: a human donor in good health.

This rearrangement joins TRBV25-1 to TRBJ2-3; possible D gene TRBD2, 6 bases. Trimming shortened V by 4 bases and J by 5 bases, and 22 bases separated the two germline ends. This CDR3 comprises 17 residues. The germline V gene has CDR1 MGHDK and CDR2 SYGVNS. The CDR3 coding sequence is TGTGCCAGCAGTGGCGGAGGGTTTGAGGGTCCCAGAGATACGCAGTATTTT. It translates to CASSGGGFEGPRDTQYF.

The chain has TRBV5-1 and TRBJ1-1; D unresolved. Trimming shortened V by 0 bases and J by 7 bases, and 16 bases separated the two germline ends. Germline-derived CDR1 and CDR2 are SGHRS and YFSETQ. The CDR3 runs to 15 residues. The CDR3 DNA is TGCGCCAGCAGCTTGGAGTTCCAGCTAACAGTTGAAGCTTTCTTT. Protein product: CASSLEFQLTVEAFF.

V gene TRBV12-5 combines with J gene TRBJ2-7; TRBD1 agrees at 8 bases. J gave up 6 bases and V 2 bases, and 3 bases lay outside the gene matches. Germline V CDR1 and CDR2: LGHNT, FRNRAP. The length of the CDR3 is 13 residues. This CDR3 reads CASGLWTGREQYF. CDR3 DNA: TGTGCTAGTGGTTTGTGGACAGGGCGCGAGCAGTACTTC.

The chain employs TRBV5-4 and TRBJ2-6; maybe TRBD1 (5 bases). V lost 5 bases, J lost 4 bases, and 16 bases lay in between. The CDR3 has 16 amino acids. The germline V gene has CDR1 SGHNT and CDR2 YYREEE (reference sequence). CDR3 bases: TGTGCCAGCAGTCTGACCCAGGGTGCCGGGGCCAACGTCCTGACTTTC. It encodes CASSLTQGAGANVLTF. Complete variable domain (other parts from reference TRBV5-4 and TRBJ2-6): ETGVTQSPTHLIKTRGQQVTLRCSSQSGHNTVSWYQQALGQGPQFIFQYYREEENGRGNFPPRFSGLQFPNYSSELNVNALELDDSALYLCASSLTQGAGANVLTFGAGSRLTVL.

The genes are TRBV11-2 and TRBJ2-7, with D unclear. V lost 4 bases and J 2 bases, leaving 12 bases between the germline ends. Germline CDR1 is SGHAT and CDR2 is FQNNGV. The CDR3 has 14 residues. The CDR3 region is CASSSIGGPYEQYF. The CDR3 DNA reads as TGTGCCAGCAGCTCTATTGGCGGCCCCTACGAGCAGTACTTC.

This CDR3 reads CASSIDLGTGVITKNIQYF. The CDR3 DNA is TGTGCCAGTAGTATAGACCTGGGGACAGGGGTCATTACCAAAAACATTCAGTACTTC. The chain combines TRBV19 with TRBJ2-4; 10 bases match TRBD1. V dropped 0 bases and J dropped 2; count of bases not matched to a gene: 10. The CDR3 runs 19 residues. Germline CDR1 reads LNHDA; CDR2 reads SQIVND (reference sequence).

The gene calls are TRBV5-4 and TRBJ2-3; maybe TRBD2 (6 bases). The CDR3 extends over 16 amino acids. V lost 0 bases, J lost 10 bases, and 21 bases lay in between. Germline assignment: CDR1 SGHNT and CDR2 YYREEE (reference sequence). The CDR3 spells CASSLVGGLQAGPQYF. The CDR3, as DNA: TGTGCCAGCAGCTTGGTGGGGGGACTCCAGGCAGGCCCGCAGTATTTT.

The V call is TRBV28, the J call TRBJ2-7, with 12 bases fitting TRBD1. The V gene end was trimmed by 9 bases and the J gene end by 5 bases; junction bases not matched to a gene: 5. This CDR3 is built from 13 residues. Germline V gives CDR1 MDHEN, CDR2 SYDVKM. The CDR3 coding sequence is TGTGCCAGTTTCGGGACAGGGGGCCACGAGCAGTACTTC. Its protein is CASFGTGGHEQYF.

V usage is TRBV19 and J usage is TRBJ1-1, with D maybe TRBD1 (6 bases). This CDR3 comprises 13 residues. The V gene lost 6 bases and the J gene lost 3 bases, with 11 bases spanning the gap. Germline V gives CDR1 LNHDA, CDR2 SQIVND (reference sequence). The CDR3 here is CASRSRQDTEAFF. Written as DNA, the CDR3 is TGTGCCAGTAGATCGAGACAGGACACTGAAGCTTTCTTT.

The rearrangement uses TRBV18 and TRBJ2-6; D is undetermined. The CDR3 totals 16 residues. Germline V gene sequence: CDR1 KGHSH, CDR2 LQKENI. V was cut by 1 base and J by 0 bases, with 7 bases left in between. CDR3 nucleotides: TGTGCCAGCTCACCACTCGGGTTCTCTGGGGCCAACGTCCTGACTTTC. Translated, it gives CASSPLGFSGANVLTF.

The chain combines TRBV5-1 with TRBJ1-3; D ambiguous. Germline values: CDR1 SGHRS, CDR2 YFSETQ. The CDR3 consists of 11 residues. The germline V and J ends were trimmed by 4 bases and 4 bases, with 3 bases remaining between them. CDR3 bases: TGCGCCAGCAGCCCGGGAAACACCATATATTTT. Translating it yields CASSPGNTIYF.

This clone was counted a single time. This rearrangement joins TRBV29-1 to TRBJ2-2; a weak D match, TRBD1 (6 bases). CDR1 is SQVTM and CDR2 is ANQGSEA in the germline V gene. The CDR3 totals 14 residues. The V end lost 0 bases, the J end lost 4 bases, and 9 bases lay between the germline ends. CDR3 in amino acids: CSVEDNRVTGELFF. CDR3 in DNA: TGCAGCGTTGAAGATAACAGGGTCACCGGGGAGCTGTTTTTT.

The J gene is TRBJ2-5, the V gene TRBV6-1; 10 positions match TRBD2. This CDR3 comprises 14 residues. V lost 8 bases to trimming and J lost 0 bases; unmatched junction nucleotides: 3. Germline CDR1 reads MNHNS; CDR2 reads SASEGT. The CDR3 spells CASGLADYQETQYF. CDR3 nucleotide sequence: TGTGCCAGCGGACTAGCGGATTACCAAGAGACCCAGTACTTC.

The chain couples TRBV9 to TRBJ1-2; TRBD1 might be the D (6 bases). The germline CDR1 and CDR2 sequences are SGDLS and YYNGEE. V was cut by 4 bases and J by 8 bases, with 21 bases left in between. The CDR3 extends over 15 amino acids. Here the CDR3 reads CASSIDQGHLSGYTF. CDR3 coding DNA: TGTGCCAGCAGCATAGACCAGGGGCACTTGTCGGGCTACACCTTC.

In DNA, the CDR3 is TGTGCCAGCAGGGGACAGGGGATGAACACTGAAGCTTTCTTT. It is translated as CASRGQGMNTEAFF. The chain carries TRBV6-4 and TRBJ1-1; 10 bases fit TRBD1. The CDR3 sequence is 14 residues long. From germline, CDR1 is MRHNA and CDR2 SNTAGT. The trim removed 6 bases at V and 0 bases at J, leaving 1 base unmatched.

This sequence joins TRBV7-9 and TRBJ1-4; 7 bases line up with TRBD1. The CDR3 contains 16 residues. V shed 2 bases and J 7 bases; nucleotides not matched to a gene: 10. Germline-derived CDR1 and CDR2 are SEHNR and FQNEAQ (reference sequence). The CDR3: CASSLSRDRAGEKLFF. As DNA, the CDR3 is TGTGCCAGCAGCTTATCCCGTGACAGGGCGGGTGAAAAACTGTTTTTT.